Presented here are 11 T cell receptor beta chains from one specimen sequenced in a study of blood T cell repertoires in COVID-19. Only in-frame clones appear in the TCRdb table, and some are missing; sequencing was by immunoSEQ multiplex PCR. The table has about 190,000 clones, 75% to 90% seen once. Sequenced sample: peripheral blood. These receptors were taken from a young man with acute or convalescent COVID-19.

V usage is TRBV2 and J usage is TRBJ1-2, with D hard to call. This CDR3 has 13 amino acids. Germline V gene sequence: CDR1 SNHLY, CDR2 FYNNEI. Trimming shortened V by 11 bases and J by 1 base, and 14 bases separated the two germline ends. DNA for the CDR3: TGTGCCGGGTCTGAGGGAAATAACTATGGCTACACCTTC. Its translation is CAGSEGNNYGYTF.

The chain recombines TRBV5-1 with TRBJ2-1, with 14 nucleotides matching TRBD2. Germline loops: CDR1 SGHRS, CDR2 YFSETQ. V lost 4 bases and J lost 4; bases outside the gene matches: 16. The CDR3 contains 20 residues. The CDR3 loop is CASSPVGGLAGVGVYNEQFF. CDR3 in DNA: TGCGCCAGCAGCCCGGTGGGGGGACTAGCGGGAGTGGGCGTTTACAATGAGCAGTTCTTC.

CDR3: CASSYGGVSEAFF. The CDR3 nucleotides read TGTGCCAGCAGCTACGGGGGGGTATCTGAAGCTTTCTTT. The chain couples TRBV7-9 to TRBJ1-1; a possible D gene is TRBD1 (5 bases). CDR3 length equals 13 residues. V lost 4 bases and J lost 6, with 12 bases in between. Germline CDR1 reads SEHNR; CDR2 reads FQNEAQ (reference sequence).

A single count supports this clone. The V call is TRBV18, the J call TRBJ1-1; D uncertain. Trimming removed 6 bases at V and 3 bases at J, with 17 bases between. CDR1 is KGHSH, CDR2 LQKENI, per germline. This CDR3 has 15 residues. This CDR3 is CASSPNLSGDTEAFF. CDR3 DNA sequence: TGTGCCAGCTCTCCCAACTTAAGCGGGGACACTGAAGCTTTCTTT.

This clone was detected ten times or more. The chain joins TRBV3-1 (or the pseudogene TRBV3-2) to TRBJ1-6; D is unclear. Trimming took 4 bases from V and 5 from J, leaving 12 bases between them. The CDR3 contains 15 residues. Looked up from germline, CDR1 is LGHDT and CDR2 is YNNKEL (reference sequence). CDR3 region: CASSPDQADNSPLHF. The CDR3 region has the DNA TGTGCCAGCAGCCCCGACCAGGCCGATAATTCACCCCTCCACTTT.

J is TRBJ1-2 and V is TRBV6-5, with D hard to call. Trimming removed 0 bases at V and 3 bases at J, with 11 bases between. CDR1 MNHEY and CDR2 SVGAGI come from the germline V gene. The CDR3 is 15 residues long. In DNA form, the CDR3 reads TGTGCCAGCAGTTACTCTTCGCGGAGAGACTATGGCTACACCTTC. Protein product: CASSYSSRRDYGYTF.

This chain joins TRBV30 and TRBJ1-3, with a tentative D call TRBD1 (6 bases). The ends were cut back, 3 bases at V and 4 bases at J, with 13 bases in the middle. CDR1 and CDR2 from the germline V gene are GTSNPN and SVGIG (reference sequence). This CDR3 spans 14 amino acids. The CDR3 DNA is TGTGCCTGGAGCAGGGGAAGTTTCGGAAACACCATATATTTT. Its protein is CAWSRGSFGNTIYF.

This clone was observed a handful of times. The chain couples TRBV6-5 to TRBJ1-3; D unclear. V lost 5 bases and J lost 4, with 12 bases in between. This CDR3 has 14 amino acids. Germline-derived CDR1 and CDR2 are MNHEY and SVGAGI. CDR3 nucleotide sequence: TGTGCCAGCAGTCCCCTACGGGAGGGAAACACCATATATTTT. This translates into CASSPLREGNTIYF.

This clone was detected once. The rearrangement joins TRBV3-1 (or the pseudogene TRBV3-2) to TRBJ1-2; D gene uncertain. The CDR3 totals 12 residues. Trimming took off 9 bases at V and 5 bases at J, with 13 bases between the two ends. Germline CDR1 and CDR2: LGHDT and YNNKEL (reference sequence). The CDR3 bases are TGTGCCAGTTCCGACGGGATATATGGCTACACCTTC. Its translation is CASSDGIYGYTF.

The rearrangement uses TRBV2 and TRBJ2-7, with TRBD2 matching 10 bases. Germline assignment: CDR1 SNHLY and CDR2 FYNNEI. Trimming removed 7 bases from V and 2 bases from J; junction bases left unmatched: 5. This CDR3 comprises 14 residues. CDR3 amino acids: CASKGSGGAYEQYF. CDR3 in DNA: TGTGCCAGCAAAGGGAGCGGGGGGGCCTACGAGCAGTACTTC.

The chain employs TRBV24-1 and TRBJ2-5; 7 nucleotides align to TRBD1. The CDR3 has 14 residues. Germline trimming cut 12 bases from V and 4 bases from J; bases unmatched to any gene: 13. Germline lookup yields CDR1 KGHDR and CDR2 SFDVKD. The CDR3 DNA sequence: TGTGCCGTTTCTACTGCCGGGACAGCAGAGACCCAGTACTTC. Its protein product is CAVSTAGTAETQYF.